Below, one TCR beta chain is given with its context. Its antigen is undetermined. The data are from a study of post-analysis software for immune sequencing data. Overall study findings and caveats: There were about 5 TRBV segments more frequent in patients than controls, and TRBV5-6, TRBV5-1 and TRBV20-1 were among them.

CDR1 is SGHTA and CDR2 is FQGNSA in the germline V gene. Trimming removed 0 bases at V and 11 bases at J, with 11 bases between. This CDR3 is 12 amino acids long. Included in the TCR beta cDNA libraries were unique molecular identifiers. Each sample of about 0.95 to 11 million input T cells yielded roughly 0.5 million cDNA molecules, so each molecule approximated one T cell. TCRdb reprocessed the PCR reads with MiXCR, giving one entry per CDR3 protein. This table has more than 500,000 distinct CDR3 sequences, less than 40% appearing once. Material: blood. V and J are TRBV7-2 and TRBJ2-7, with D uncertain. This clonotype was sampled from a girl aged 2-17 years with multiple sclerosis. The CDR3 region is CASSLALAVKYF. The CDR3, as DNA: TGTGCCAGCAGCTTAGCTCTGGCGGTGAAGTACTTC.